Below, 27 T cell receptor beta chains from the same sample are listed, as sequenced in a study of shared clonotypes between healthy human individuals. Repertoires were generated with immunoSEQ multiplex PCR, while TCRdb's copy carries only in-frame clones and drops some. The table lists 1,500,000 or so clones, just under 99% of them singletons. Source material: naive CD4+ T cells sorted from blood. Regarding subset: CD45RA+ positively selected. Receptors were obtained from a man aged 25 to 45 in good health.

The chain couples TRBV9 to TRBJ2-3; the D gene is possibly TRBD2 (5 bases). With 0 bases removed from V and 0 bases from J, the gap between germline ends came to 14 bases. CDR3 length equals 17 residues. Germline CDR1 reads SGDLS; CDR2 reads YYNGEE. The CDR3 here is CASSVVWEKTSTDTQYF. In DNA, the CDR3 is TGTGCCAGCAGCGTAGTCTGGGAGAAGACTAGCACAGATACGCAGTATTTT.

The chain employs TRBV7-2 and TRBJ2-3; 8 nucleotides align to TRBD1. Germline lookup yields CDR1 SGHTA and CDR2 FQGNSA. The junction had 5 bases not matched to a gene; V was cut back by 3 bases and J by 3 bases. This CDR3 has 15 residues. CDR3 sequence (DNA): TGTGCCAGCAGCTTCAGGGGGCGCTGGACAGATACGCAGTATTTT. This encodes CASSFRGRWTDTQYF.

The genes are TRBV10-3 and TRBJ1-5; unclear D gene. The CDR3 totals 13 residues. Germline V gene data show CDR1 as ENHRY and CDR2 as SYGVKD. V was cut by 8 bases and J by 4 bases, with 12 bases left in between. CDR3 in DNA: TGTGCCATCCAGGAACAGATTAATCAGCCCCAGCATTTT. This codes for CAIQEQINQPQHF.

The chain couples TRBV4-3 to TRBJ2-2; 10 nucleotides line up with TRBD2. Unmatched junction bases numbered 5, after V lost 2 bases and J lost 2 bases. The CDR3 consists of 17 residues. Germline V CDR1 and CDR2: LGHNA, YSLEER. The DNA of the CDR3 is TGCGCCAGCAGCCAAACTACTAGCGGGGTAAACACCGGGGAGCTGTTTTTT. This codes for CASSQTTSGVNTGELFF.

V is TRBV5-5 and J is TRBJ2-5; possibly TRBD2 for D (5 bases). The germline V gene has CDR1 SGHKS and CDR2 YYEKEE (reference sequence). With 6 bases removed from V and 3 bases from J, the gap between germline ends came to 12 bases. The length of the CDR3 is 13 residues. CDR3 in amino acids: CASTMDLKETQYF. Here the CDR3 DNA reads TGTGCCAGCACCATGGACTTGAAAGAGACCCAGTACTTC.

The chain recombines TRBV9 with TRBJ2-7; 7 bases agree with TRBD2. V trimming: 4 bases; J trimming: 2 bases; junction bases outside the gene matches: 12. The germline V gene encodes CDR1 SGDLS and CDR2 YYNGEE. There are 16 residues in the CDR3. CDR3 DNA sequence: TGTGCCAGCAGCAAGGGAGGTAGCGGGCCTACCTACGAGCAGTACTTC. Translated: CASSKGGSGPTYEQYF.

This chain links TRBV6-5 with TRBJ1-1, with D perhaps matching TRBD1 (5 bases). The germline V gene has CDR1 MNHEY and CDR2 SVGAGI. Trimming removed 5 bases at V and 5 bases at J, with 9 bases between. The CDR3 has 12 residues. The CDR3 region has the DNA TGTGCCAGCAGTGGGGCCAGTACTGAAGCTTTCTTT. As protein: CASSGASTEAFF.

The chain couples TRBV28 to TRBJ2-7, with D unclear. CDR3 size: 11 residues. V gave up 8 bases and J gave up 0 bases, with 5 bases separating them. The V gene's germline CDR1 is MDHEN and CDR2 SYDVKM. The CDR3 loop reads CASEDSYEQYF. The CDR3 DNA reads as TGTGCCAGCGAGGACTCCTACGAGCAGTACTTC.

The rearrangement links TRBV2 to TRBJ1-5, with 10 bases matching TRBD1. Germline V gives CDR1 SNHLY, CDR2 FYNNEI. Trimming cost V 4 bases and J 3 bases; bases outside gene matches: 6. This CDR3 spans 16 amino acids. CDR3 in DNA: TGTGCCAGCAGTGCCGGGACAGGGGCTTACAATCAGCCCCAGCATTTT. It yields the protein CASSAGTGAYNQPQHF.

CDR3 nucleotide sequence: TGTGCCAGCCCCCAAGCGTCCAGGGAGGTAGCGGGAGGGACCTACGAGCAGTACTTC. Protein: CASPQASREVAGGTYEQYF. This rearrangement joins TRBV27 to TRBJ2-7, with 11 bases fitting TRBD2. J was trimmed by 2 bases and V by 8 bases; bases with no gene match: 20. The germline CDR1 and CDR2 sequences are MNHEY and SMNVEV (reference sequence). The CDR3 sequence is 19 residues long.

CDR3 protein: CASSQELPRYLGEVNEQFF. CDR3 DNA sequence: TGTGCCAGCAGCCAAGAACTCCCCCGATATCTGGGGGAGGTGAATGAGCAGTTCTTC. V and J are TRBV14 and TRBJ2-1, with D possibly TRBD2 on 6 matching bases. Looked up from germline, CDR1 is SGHDN and CDR2 is FVKESK. Trimming cost V 0 bases and J 7 bases, with 25 bases left between them. This CDR3 is built from 19 residues.

The chain recombines TRBV5-1 with TRBJ2-2; no definite D call. V lost 0 bases, J lost 7 bases, and 7 bases lay in between. The germline gives CDR1 SGHRS, CDR2 YFSETQ. The CDR3 has 13 residues. The CDR3 spells CASSLEWYGELFF. CDR3 coding DNA: TGCGCCAGCAGCTTGGAATGGTACGGGGAGCTGTTTTTT.

Here the CDR3 DNA reads TGTGCCAGCAGCTTAAACCGGGACAGGGCTTTGGTACAATACGAGCAGTACTTC. Its protein product is CASSLNRDRALVQYEQYF. The chain joins TRBV7-8 to TRBJ2-7; 9 bases fit TRBD1. V was pared by 2 bases and J by 4 bases, with 15 bases of the junction left unmatched. The CDR3 extends over 18 amino acids. Germline lookup yields CDR1 SGHVS and CDR2 FQNEAQ.

This clone is a singleton in its sample. The rearrangement joins TRBV28 to TRBJ2-1, with a possible D match to TRBD2 (6 bases). The CDR3 is 16 amino acids. The germline V gene encodes CDR1 MDHEN and CDR2 SYDVKM. The ends were cut back, 10 bases at V and 5 bases at J, with 24 bases in the middle. DNA of the CDR3: TGTGCCACCGCCTTGTTCCGGCTAGCGAGGGACAATGAGCAGTTCTTC. This encodes CATALFRLARDNEQFF.

The chain links TRBV7-9 to TRBJ1-5; no reliable D call. The CDR3 totals 13 residues. The germline V gene encodes CDR1 SEHNR and CDR2 FQNEAQ (reference sequence). Between the trimmed V and J ends, which lost 5 bases and 10 bases, there was a span of 15 bases. Written as DNA, the CDR3 is TGTGCCAGCAGCCACAGTGACACCCCCCCCCAGCATTTT. The encoded protein is CASSHSDTPPQHF. The variable domain in full, completed from reference TRBV7-9 and TRBJ1-5, reads DTGVSQNPRHKITKRGQNVTFRCDPISEHNRLYWYRQTLGQGPEFLTYFQNEAQLEKSRLLSDRFSAERPKGSFSTLEIQRTEQGDSAMYLCASSHSDTPPQHFGDGTRLSIL.

The gene calls are TRBV11-3 and TRBJ2-1; 9 bases are shared with TRBD2. The ends lost 1 base at V and 11 bases at J; junction bases unmatched: 6. Looked up from germline, CDR1 is SGHNT and CDR2 is YENEEA. CDR3 length: 14 amino acids. The CDR3 is CASSLGPSGKKQFF. The CDR3 coding sequence is TGTGCCAGCAGCTTAGGCCCTAGCGGGAAGAAGCAGTTCTTC.

The V call is TRBV10-2, the J call TRBJ2-1, with a weak D call TRBD2 (5 bases). This CDR3 comprises 18 residues. Between the trimmed V and J ends, which lost 2 bases and 0 bases, there was a span of 17 bases. CDR1 and CDR2 from the germline V gene are WSHSY and SAAADI. CDR3 nucleotides: TGCGCCAGCAGTGAGGCTGATAGCGTAGGTGGCTCCTACAATGAGCAGTTCTTC. Protein product: CASSEADSVGGSYNEQFF.

The genes are TRBV10-3 and TRBJ2-6, with D perhaps matching TRBD1 (5 bases). Germline V CDR1 and CDR2: ENHRY, SYGVKD. Deletions cut 3 bases from V and 2 bases from J, with 8 bases between. The CDR3 loop spans 15 amino acids. The CDR3 protein is CAISELGPGANVLTF. CDR3 DNA sequence: TGTGCCATCAGTGAATTGGGGCCTGGGGCCAACGTCCTGACTTTC.

J is TRBJ1-5 and V is TRBV2; tentative D call: TRBD1 (6 bases). Looked up from germline, CDR1 is SNHLY and CDR2 is FYNNEI. V lost 5 bases and J lost 9, with 14 bases in between. The CDR3 loop spans 13 amino acids. Here the CDR3 reads CASSSTQGWPQHF. The CDR3 coding sequence is TGTGCCAGCAGTAGTACTCAGGGGTGGCCCCAGCATTTT. Based on the CDR3 plus reference TRBV2 and TRBJ1-5, the full variable domain is EPEVTQTPSHQVTQMGQEVILRCVPISNHLYFYWYRQILGQKVEFLVSFYNNEISEKSEIFDDQFSVERPDGSNFTLKIRSTKLEDSAMYFCASSSTQGWPQHFGDGTRLSIL.

The rearrangement uses TRBV23-1 and TRBJ2-5; D is perhaps TRBD1 or TRBD2 (5 bases each). TRBV23-1 is an ORF; its function is uncertain. This CDR3 comprises 14 residues. Trimming took off 7 bases at V and 4 bases at J, with 16 bases between the two ends. CDR3 nucleotides: TGCGCCAGCAACCACGGGGCCGGCCGAGAGACCCAGTACTTC. Protein sequence: CASNHGAGRETQYF.

The chain employs TRBV6-5 and TRBJ2-3, with a possible D match to TRBD2 (5 bases). Looked up from germline, CDR1 is MNHEY and CDR2 is SVGAGI. Trimming shortened V by 2 bases and J by 0 bases, and 12 bases separated the two germline ends. The CDR3 runs to 16 residues. CDR3 residues: CASSYMRAASTDTQYF. In nucleotides, the CDR3 is TGTGCCAGCAGTTACATGAGAGCGGCTAGCACAGATACGCAGTATTTT.

As to this clone: This CDR3 is also generated by other DNA sequences in the sample. The chain is built from TRBV9 and TRBJ2-2; TRBD1 aligns across 8 bases. The CDR3 sequence is 14 residues long. V trimming: 4 bases; J trimming: 5 bases; junction bases outside the gene matches: 4. Germline V gene lookup returns CDR1 SGDLS and CDR2 YYNGEE. The CDR3 nucleotides are TGTGCCAGCAGCCCTAGGACAGGGACCGGGGAGCTGTTTTTT. Its protein product is CASSPRTGTGELFF.

The CDR3 protein is CASSFLAGEEQYF. In DNA form, the CDR3 reads TGTGCCAGCAGTTTCCTAGCGGGAGAAGAGCAGTACTTC. The chain uses TRBV6-6 and TRBJ2-7; 10 nucleotides match TRBD2. Germline CDR1 reads MNHNY; CDR2 reads SVGAGI (reference sequence). The CDR3 is made up of 13 amino acids. Trimming removed 4 bases from V and 7 bases from J; junction bases left unmatched: 4.

This chain joins TRBV10-3 and TRBJ2-5; weak D call: TRBD2 (6 bases). Between the trimmed V and J ends, which lost 0 bases and 5 bases, there was a span of 13 bases. The CDR3 length is 15 residues. Germline V gene data show CDR1 as ENHRY and CDR2 as SYGVKD. CDR3 DNA: TGTGCCATCAGTGAGTCGGAAGGGGCGGGGGAGACCCAGTACTTC. Amino acid sequence: CAISESEGAGETQYF.

J is TRBJ2-3 and V is TRBV27; D not certain. The length of the CDR3 is 16 residues. The V end was cut by 6 bases, the J end by 0 bases, with 16 bases between. Germline CDR1 reads MNHEY; CDR2 reads SMNVEV (reference sequence). CDR3 sequence: CASRGWVVPSTDTQYF. Written as DNA, the CDR3 is TGTGCCAGCAGGGGGTGGGTGGTACCTAGCACAGATACGCAGTATTTT.

Written as DNA, the CDR3 is TGTGCCAGCAGCGTAGCGGGAGGGTCAGATACGCAGTATTTT. It translates to CASSVAGGSDTQYF. This chain joins TRBV6-1 and TRBJ2-3; the match to TRBD2 covers 11 bases. J was trimmed by 4 bases and V by 6 bases; bases with no gene match: 3. The CDR3 length is 14 residues. The germline gives CDR1 MNHNS, CDR2 SASEGT.

This chain connects TRBV7-9 to TRBJ1-4; D perhaps matches TRBD1 (5 bases). V lost 4 bases to trimming and J lost 11 bases, with 14 bases between them. Germline V gene lookup returns CDR1 SEHNR and CDR2 FQNEAQ (reference sequence). The CDR3 totals 13 residues. CDR3 nucleotide sequence: TGTGCCAGCAGCTCGCGACAGATCGTTAAACTGTTTTTT. It codes for CASSSRQIVKLFF.